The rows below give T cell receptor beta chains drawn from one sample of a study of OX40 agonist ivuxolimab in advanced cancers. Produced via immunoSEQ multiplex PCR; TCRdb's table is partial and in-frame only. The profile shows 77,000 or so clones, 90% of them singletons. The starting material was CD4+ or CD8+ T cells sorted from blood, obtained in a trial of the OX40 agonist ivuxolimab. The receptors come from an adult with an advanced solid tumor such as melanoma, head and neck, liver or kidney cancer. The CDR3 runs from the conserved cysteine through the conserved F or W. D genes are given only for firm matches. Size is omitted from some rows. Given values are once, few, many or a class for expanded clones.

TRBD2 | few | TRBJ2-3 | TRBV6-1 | CASSEGLAGAPDTQYF | TGTGCCAGCAGTGAAGGACTAGCGGGGGCCCCCGACACGCAGTATTTT
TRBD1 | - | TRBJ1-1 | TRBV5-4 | CASSLRTGGKAFF | TGTGCCAGCAGCTTGCGGACAGGGGGCAAAGCTTTCTTT
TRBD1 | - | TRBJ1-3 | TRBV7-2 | CASSSQTGAGNTIYF | TGTGCCAGCAGCTCCCAGACAGGGGCTGGAAACACCATATATTTT
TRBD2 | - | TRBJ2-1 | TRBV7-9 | CASSLQPGLAGPSYNEQFF | TGTGCCAGCAGCTTACAACCAGGGCTAGCGGGCCCATCCTACAATGAGCAGTTCTTC
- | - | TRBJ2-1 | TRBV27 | CASSLSTRYNEQFF | TGTGCCAGCAGTTTATCGACCCGCTACAATGAGCAGTTCTTC
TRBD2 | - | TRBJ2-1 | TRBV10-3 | CAISGSSGGPHEQFF | TGTGCCATCAGTGGATCTAGCGGGGGGCCGCATGAGCAGTTCTTC
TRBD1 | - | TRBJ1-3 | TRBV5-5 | CASSREGTGTGSGNTIYF | TGTGCCAGCAGCCGAGAGGGGACAGGGACTGGCTCTGGAAACACCATATATTTT
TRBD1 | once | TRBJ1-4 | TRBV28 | CASSPLLQGEGEKLFF | TGTGCCAGCAGTCCGCTCCTACAGGGGGAGGGTGAAAAACTGTTTTTT
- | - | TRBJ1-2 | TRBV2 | CASSSHGTEYGYTF | TGTGCCAGCAGTTCGCACGGGACGGAATATGGCTACACCTTC
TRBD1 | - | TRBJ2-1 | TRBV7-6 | CASSSGSATGSSYNEQFF | TGTGCCAGCAGCTCAGGATCCGCGACAGGGAGCTCCTACAATGAGCAGTTCTTC